The 21 T cell receptor beta chains listed next were all sequenced from one sample in a study of blood T cell repertoires in COVID-19. Assay used: immunoSEQ multiplex PCR; TCRdb lists only in-frame clones, some missing. The sample shows 20,000 or so clones, roughly 91% of them seen only once. Sequencing input: peripheral blood. These receptors all come from a woman aged 55-70 years with active COVID-19.

This chain connects TRBV18 to TRBJ1-5; TRBD1 is a possible D gene (6 bases). Germline loops: CDR1 KGHSH, CDR2 LQKENI. The CDR3 runs 15 residues. V lost 2 bases and J lost 5, with 13 bases in between. CDR3 loop: CASSPIGQPDQPQHF. The CDR3 nucleotides are TGTGCCAGCTCACCAATCGGACAGCCCGATCAGCCCCAGCATTTT.

The chain is built from TRBV9 and TRBJ1-5; tentative D call: TRBD1 (5 bases). The CDR3 has 17 residues. CDR1 is SGDLS, CDR2 YYNGEE, per germline. V was clipped by 4 bases and J by 2 bases, with 19 bases between them. For the CDR3, the DNA is TGTGCCAGCAGCCCCCGACACCTACAGGCAGGCAATCAGCCCCAGCATTTT. Translation gives CASSPRHLQAGNQPQHF.

This rearrangement joins TRBV19 to TRBJ2-5; 8 nucleotides agree with TRBD1. The V gene's germline CDR1 is LNHDA and CDR2 SQIVND (reference sequence). V was pared by 3 bases and J by 5 bases, with 5 bases of the junction left unmatched. This CDR3 comprises 14 residues. This chain's CDR3 is CASSMQGAWETQYF. The CDR3 nucleotides are TGTGCCAGTAGTATGCAGGGGGCTTGGGAGACCCAGTACTTC.

The chain joins TRBV5-5 to TRBJ1-1; unclear D gene. V lost 3 bases and J 1 base, leaving 10 bases between the germline ends. CDR3 length equals 14 residues. CDR1 and CDR2 from the germline V gene are SGHKS and YYEKEE (reference sequence). The CDR3 nucleotides are TGTGCCAGCAGCTGGAGGGAGGCGAACACTGAAGCTTTCTTT. This sequence encodes CASSWREANTEAFF.

V gene TRBV6-5 combines with J gene TRBJ2-1, with TRBD2 matching 10 bases. V lost 8 bases, J lost 6 bases, and 7 bases stayed unmatched. The germline V gene has CDR1 MNHEY and CDR2 SVGAGI. This CDR3 contains 14 residues. The CDR3 bases are TGTGCCAGCGTTACCGGGACTAGCGTCAATGAGCAGTTCTTC. This translates into CASVTGTSVNEQFF.

This chain links TRBV4-2 with TRBJ1-2; TRBD1 is a possible D gene (5 bases). Trimming removed 4 bases at V and 0 bases at J, with 9 bases between. The CDR3 is 14 residues long. Germline CDR1 and CDR2: LGHNA and YNFKEQ. The CDR3 loop reads CASSLDRANYGYTF. In DNA form, the CDR3 reads TGTGCCAGCAGCCTCGACAGAGCTAACTATGGCTACACCTTC.

This rearrangement joins TRBV2 to TRBJ1-1; D not certain. Trimming took off 8 bases at V and 10 bases at J, with 23 bases between the two ends. In germline, CDR1 is SNHLY, CDR2 FYNNEI. The CDR3 has 14 amino acids. CDR3 DNA: TGTGCCAGCCTTCCCACGAGAGGGAACTCAAGAGCTTTCTTT. This sequence encodes CASLPTRGNSRAFF. The complete variable domain, with remaining parts taken from reference TRBV2 and TRBJ1-1, reads EPEVTQTPSHQVTQMGQEVILRCVPISNHLYFYWYRQILGQKVEFLVSFYNNEISEKSEIFDDQFSVERPDGSNFTLKIRSTKLEDSAMYFCASLPTRGNSRAFFGQGTRLTVV.

V gene TRBV5-1 combines with J gene TRBJ2-7, with TRBD1 identical over 8 bases. Germline V gene data show CDR1 as SGHRS and CDR2 as YFSETQ. The V segment lost 4 bases and the J segment 2 bases; nucleotides outside the gene matches: 11. The CDR3 sequence is 16 residues long. Written as DNA, the CDR3 is TGCGCCAGCAGCCGTCTGCAGGGGGCAAGTGCCTACGAGCAGTACTTC. This sequence encodes CASSRLQGASAYEQYF.

The count of this clone is one. This chain uses TRBV27 with TRBJ1-4, with 8 nucleotides matching TRBD1. Germline V gene sequence: CDR1 MNHEY, CDR2 SMNVEV (reference sequence). With 3 bases clipped from V and 7 bases from J, the junction kept 7 bases outside the gene matches. This CDR3 spans 15 amino acids. Here the CDR3 reads CASSLAGGVSEKLFF. CDR3 in DNA: TGTGCCAGCAGTTTGGCAGGGGGCGTAAGTGAAAAACTGTTTTTT.

The chain is built from TRBV4-1 and TRBJ2-7; D is perhaps TRBD1 (5 bases). Germline lookup yields CDR1 MGHRA and CDR2 YSYEKL. The CDR3 is 14 residues long. V gave up 1 base and J gave up 4 bases, with 11 bases separating them. CDR3 loop: CASSQGRVDYEQYF. Here the CDR3 DNA reads TGCGCCAGCAGCCAAGGCAGGGTCGATTACGAGCAGTACTTC.

The V and J genes are TRBV5-1 and TRBJ2-2, with 11 positions matching TRBD1. The CDR3 loop spans 15 amino acids. J gave up 6 bases and V 2 bases, and 3 bases lay outside the gene matches. CDR1 is SGHRS, CDR2 YFSETQ, per germline. The DNA for the CDR3 is TGCGCCAGCAGCTTTGGACAGGGGGCCGCCGGGGAGCTGTTTTTT. It is translated as CASSFGQGAAGELFF.

This rearrangement joins TRBV6-5 to TRBJ2-3; D unresolved. This CDR3 spans 11 amino acids. Germline V gene data show CDR1 as MNHEY and CDR2 as SVGAGI. V shed 7 bases and J shed 5 bases, with 7 bases lying between them. CDR3 coding DNA: TGTGCCAGCAACTATAGAGATACGCAGTATTTT. It encodes CASNYRDTQYF.

The CDR3 spells CASSPTDTQYF. The CDR3 DNA reads TGTGCCAGCAGCCCAACAGATACGCAGTATTTT. The V and J genes are TRBV12-3 or TRBV12-4 and TRBJ2-3; D ambiguous. The CDR3 has 11 residues. V lost 6 bases and J 3 bases, leaving 4 bases between the germline ends.

This clone appeared a single time. This chain joins TRBV12-3 or TRBV12-4 and TRBJ2-7, with a weak D call TRBD2 (5 bases). The CDR3 loop spans 13 amino acids. Between the trimmed V and J ends, which lost 6 bases and 0 bases, there was a span of 9 bases. The CDR3 region has the DNA TGTGCCAGCAGCCCCGGGGTCTCCTACGAGCAGTACTTC. Translated, it gives CASSPGVSYEQYF.

The genes are TRBV6-1 and TRBJ2-7, with unresolved D. Germline CDR1 is MNHNS and CDR2 is SASEGT. The CDR3 loop spans 13 amino acids. V was trimmed by 0 bases and J by 4 bases, leaving 7 bases between them. The CDR3 region is CASSEAGRYEQYF. CDR3 DNA: TGTGCCAGCAGTGAAGCAGGCAGGTACGAGCAGTACTTC.

This rearrangement joins TRBV5-1 to TRBJ2-2, with TRBD1 identical over 8 bases. In germline, CDR1 is SGHRS, CDR2 YFSETQ. J lost 7 bases, V lost 4 bases, and 6 bases had no gene match. The CDR3 covers 14 residues. The CDR3 reads CASSGQGFGGELFF. The CDR3 DNA is TGCGCCAGCAGCGGACAGGGATTCGGCGGGGAGCTGTTTTTT. The full variable domain, with the rest looked up from reference TRBV5-1 and TRBJ2-2, is KAGVTQTPRYLIKTRGQQVTLSCSPISGHRSVSWYQQTPGQGLQFLFEYFSETQRNKGNFPGRFSGRQFSNSRSEMNVSTLELGDSALYLCASSGQGFGGELFFGEGSRLTVL.

In this sample, this clone turned up a few times. The chain links TRBV5-1 to TRBJ1-6, with 8 positions matching TRBD1. CDR3 length: 16 residues. Losses at the gene ends were 4 bases for V and 9 bases for J; bases not matched to a gene: 12. Germline V gene sequence: CDR1 SGHRS, CDR2 YFSETQ. As DNA, the CDR3 is TGCGCCAGCAGCCAGGACACACAGGGGGGAAGTTCACCCCTCCACTTT. Translated, it gives CASSQDTQGGSSPLHF.

V gene TRBV4-1 combines with J gene TRBJ2-1; 7 nucleotides match TRBD1. The CDR3 length is 19 residues. Per germline, CDR1 MGHRA and CDR2 YSYEKL. After removal of 1 base from V and 5 bases from J, the junction contained 17 bases not matched to a gene. This CDR3 reads CASSQAPPGGTRKNNEQFF. The CDR3 DNA is TGCGCCAGCAGCCAAGCTCCCCCAGGGGGTACCCGAAAAAACAATGAGCAGTTCTTC.

The rearrangement uses TRBV27 and TRBJ2-3, with D possibly matching TRBD1 (5 bases). CDR1 is MNHEY, CDR2 SMNVEV, per germline (reference sequence). Trimming shortened V by 4 bases and J by 2 bases, and 16 bases separated the two germline ends. The CDR3 is made up of 16 amino acids. The DNA of the CDR3 is TGTGCCAGCAGTTCCCCCAGAGGACACTCCACAGATACGCAGTATTTT. Residues: CASSSPRGHSTDTQYF.

The rearrangement uses TRBV5-4 and TRBJ2-1; D may be TRBD2 (5 bases). The V gene lost 3 bases and the J gene lost 4 bases, with 14 bases spanning the gap. The CDR3 loop spans 15 amino acids. CDR1 is SGHNT, CDR2 YYREEE, per germline (reference sequence). The CDR3 DNA sequence: TGTGCCAGCAGCTACTCGTGGAGGCCTTACAATGAGCAGTTCTTC. Encoded protein: CASSYSWRPYNEQFF.

The chain uses TRBV10-3 and TRBJ1-4; no reliable D call. Trimming stripped 6 bases from V and 0 bases from J, with 20 bases between. CDR3 size: 18 residues. Germline V gene lookup returns CDR1 ENHRY and CDR2 SYGVKD. CDR3 region: CAISRTEVIRTTNEKLFF. As DNA, the CDR3 is TGTGCCATCAGCCGAACAGAAGTGATACGGACAACTAATGAAAAACTGTTTTTT.